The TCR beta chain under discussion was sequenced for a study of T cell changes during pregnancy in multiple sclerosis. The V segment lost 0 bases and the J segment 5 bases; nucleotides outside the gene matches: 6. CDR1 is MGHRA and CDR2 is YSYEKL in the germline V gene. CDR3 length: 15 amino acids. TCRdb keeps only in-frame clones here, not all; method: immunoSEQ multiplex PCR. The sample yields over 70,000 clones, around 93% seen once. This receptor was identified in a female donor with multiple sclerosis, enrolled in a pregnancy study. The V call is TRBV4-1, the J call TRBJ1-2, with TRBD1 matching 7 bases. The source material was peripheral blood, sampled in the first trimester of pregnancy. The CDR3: CASSQETGSLYGYTF. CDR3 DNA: TGCGCCAGCAGCCAAGAGACAGGGAGTCTATATGGCTACACCTTC.